Reported below is one T cell receptor (beta chain). This record belongs to a study of blood T cell repertoires in COVID-19. The repertoire was sequenced with immunoSEQ multiplex PCR; TCRdb's copy has only in-frame clones and lacks some. Of roughly 230,000 clones in the sample, around 83% were seen once. The CDR3 consists of 15 residues. V trimming: 9 bases; J trimming: 8 bases; junction bases outside the gene matches: 11. CDR1 and CDR2 (germline): LNHDA, SQIVND (reference sequence). The rearrangement uses TRBV19 and TRBJ2-1; 12 bases agree with TRBD2. The sample was peripheral blood. This sequence originates from a woman between 45 and 65 years old with acute or convalescent COVID-19. The CDR3 region has the DNA TGTGCCAGCTCGTCACTAGCGGGGGGTAGGGATGAGCAGTTCTTC. It codes for CASSSLAGGRDEQFF.